What follows describes a single T cell receptor beta chain. This sample is drawn from a study of blood T cell repertoires in COVID-19. Looking at the study overall: Sites across the United States, Italy and Spain contributed samples from acute and convalescent COVID-19. PBMCs, B-cell-depleted T cells, or T cells provided the cDNA or gDNA that made up the material.

Under the authors' procedure: Amplification from reference gene primers served as the basis for estimated nucleated cell counts. Only in-frame clones appear in the TCRdb table, and some are missing; sequencing was by immunoSEQ multiplex PCR. V and J calls and clone size are copied from that table; D and trimming were computed from the DNA. The data hold under 250,000 clones, with 75% to 90% observed a single time. J lost 5 bases, V lost 0 bases, and 9 bases had no gene match. The CDR3 is made up of 16 amino acids. Germline CDR1 reads SGHKS; CDR2 reads YYEKEE (reference sequence). Sequencing was carried out using peripheral blood. The receptor was isolated from a man between 60 and 75 years old who had recovered from COVID-19. V gene TRBV5-5 combines with J gene TRBJ2-7; 9 nucleotides agree with TRBD2. The CDR3 region is CASSLGVGSGRNEQYF. As DNA, the CDR3 is TGTGCCAGCAGCTTGGGAGTAGGTAGCGGGAGAAACGAGCAGTACTTC.